This TCR beta chain came from a study of blood T cell repertoires in COVID-19. Study information: Sites across the United States, Italy and Spain contributed samples from acute and convalescent COVID-19.

Losses at the gene ends were 1 base for V and 8 bases for J; bases not matched to a gene: 7. Germline V CDR1 and CDR2: SGHRS, YFSETQ. The CDR3 runs to 14 residues. This clone appeared a few times. Authors' analysis steps: Quantification of nucleated cells was approximated via reference gene primer amplification. Sequencing was performed with immunoSEQ multiplex PCR; in TCRdb, only in-frame clones are kept and a portion is missing. That table supplies the V and J calls and clone size; D and trimming were determined from the DNA. This sample has just under 150,000 clones, with more than 80% found just once.

The sequenced sample was peripheral blood. The J gene is TRBJ1-2, the V gene TRBV5-1; TRBD1 aligns across 8 bases. The TCR originated in a human donor in a cohort sampled during active COVID-19. The CDR3 region is CASSLFQGAPGYTF. The CDR3, as DNA: TGCGCCAGCAGCTTGTTTCAGGGGGCGCCGGGCTACACCTTC.